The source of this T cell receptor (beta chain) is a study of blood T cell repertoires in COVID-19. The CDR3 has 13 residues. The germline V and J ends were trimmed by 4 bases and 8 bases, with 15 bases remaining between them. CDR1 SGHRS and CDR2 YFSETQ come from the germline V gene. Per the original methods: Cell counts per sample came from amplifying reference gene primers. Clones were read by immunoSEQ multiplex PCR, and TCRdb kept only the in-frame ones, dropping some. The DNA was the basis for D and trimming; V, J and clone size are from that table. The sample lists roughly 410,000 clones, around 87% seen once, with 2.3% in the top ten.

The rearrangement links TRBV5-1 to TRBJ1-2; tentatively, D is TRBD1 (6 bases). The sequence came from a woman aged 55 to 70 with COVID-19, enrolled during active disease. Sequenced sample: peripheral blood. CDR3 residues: CASSQGQGQGYTF. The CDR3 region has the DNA TGCGCCAGCAGCCAGGGACAAGGGCAGGGCTACACCTTC. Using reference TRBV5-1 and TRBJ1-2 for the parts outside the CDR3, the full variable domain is KAGVTQTPRYLIKTRGQQVTLSCSPISGHRSVSWYQQTPGQGLQFLFEYFSETQRNKGNFPGRFSGRQFSNSRSEMNVSTLELGDSALYLCASSQGQGQGYTFGSGTRLTVV.